These 9 T cell receptor beta chains came from one sample sequenced in a study of blood T cell repertoires in COVID-19 (TCRdb year 2020). Library method: the immunoSEQ multiplex PCR assay. As stored in TCRdb, this immuneACCESS dataset retains in-frame rearrangements with V and J assigned. A fraction of the clones does not appear; measured against another copy, unresolved V genes explain less than half of the discrepancy, and the remainder lacks a known reason. The sample has over 200,000 clones on record, roughly 85% of them singletons. The ten top clones hold 10% to 15% of the sample. The sequencing input was peripheral blood. These receptors were collected from a woman under 30 who had recovered from COVID-19.

The chain couples TRBV30 to TRBJ2-1; a weak D match, TRBD2 (5 bases). This CDR3 has 13 residues. With 0 bases removed from V and 8 bases from J, the gap between germline ends came to 11 bases. Per germline, CDR1 GTSNPN and CDR2 SVGIG (reference sequence). The CDR3, as DNA: TGTGCCTGGAGTGTCTTGTCAGCGGATGAGCAGTTCTTC. It specifies CAWSVLSADEQFF.

The chain combines TRBV2 with TRBJ2-7; 9 nucleotides line up with TRBD1. V lost 5 bases to trimming and J lost 6 bases; unmatched junction nucleotides: 8. The CDR3 contains 14 residues. In germline, CDR1 is SNHLY, CDR2 FYNNEI. CDR3 amino acids: CASSPPGQGAEQYF. The DNA of the CDR3 is TGTGCCAGCAGTCCTCCGGGACAGGGTGCCGAGCAGTACTTC.

The J gene is TRBJ1-4, the V gene TRBV5-4, with a possible D match to TRBD1 (5 bases). Germline loops: CDR1 SGHNT, CDR2 YYREEE (reference sequence). V was shortened by 2 bases and J by 3 bases, with 17 bases between the two germline ends. The CDR3 totals 17 residues. CDR3 nucleotides: TGTGCCAGCAGCTTAAAACTACAGTCGGGGGCTAATGAAAAACTGTTTTTT. Translation gives CASSLKLQSGANEKLFF. The full variable domain, with the rest looked up from reference TRBV5-4 and TRBJ1-4, is ETGVTQSPTHLIKTRGQQVTLRCSSQSGHNTVSWYQQALGQGPQFIFQYYREEENGRGNFPPRFSGLQFPNYSSELNVNALELDDSALYLCASSLKLQSGANEKLFFGSGTQLSVL.

The chain links TRBV4-2 to TRBJ2-7; 9 bases agree with TRBD2. J gave up 3 bases and V 0 bases, and 6 bases lay outside the gene matches. The CDR3 totals 16 residues. Germline values: CDR1 LGHNA, CDR2 YNFKEQ. The CDR3 nucleotides read TGTGCCAGCAGCCAAGATTCGGCGGGAGGGGGCTACGAGCAGTACTTC. This translates into CASSQDSAGGGYEQYF.

This sequence joins TRBV4-2 and TRBJ2-2, with 12 bases fitting TRBD2. CDR1 and CDR2 from the germline V gene are LGHNA and YNFKEQ. J was trimmed by 7 bases and V by 0 bases; bases with no gene match: 6. The CDR3 loop spans 17 amino acids. CDR3 sequence reads: CASSQDLASGRGGELFF. The CDR3 nucleotides are TGTGCCAGCAGCCAAGATTTGGCTAGCGGGAGGGGCGGGGAGCTGTTTTTT.

This chain uses TRBV15 with TRBJ1-5; D not certain. The length of the CDR3 is 13 residues. Trimming left V 1 base short and J 4 bases short, with 5 bases between. CDR1 is LNHNV, CDR2 YYDKDF, per germline (reference sequence). DNA for the CDR3: TGTGCCACCAGCAGAGGGGCTAATCAGCCCCAGCATTTT. Translation: CATSRGANQPQHF.

The chain recombines TRBV6-1 with TRBJ2-7; 8 nucleotides agree with TRBD1. CDR1 MNHNS and CDR2 SASEGT come from the germline V gene. The CDR3 sequence is 17 residues long. V was pared by 0 bases and J by 3 bases, with 10 bases of the junction left unmatched. CDR3 nucleotide sequence: TGTGCCAGCAGTGAAGCACCGGGACAGGATTTGCTCTACGAGCAGTACTTC. Residues: CASSEAPGQDLLYEQYF.

V gene TRBV30 combines with J gene TRBJ1-1; D is unclear. The CDR3 is 13 residues long. Germline V gives CDR1 GTSNPN, CDR2 SVGIG (reference sequence). Trimming pared 3 bases from V and 0 bases from J, leaving 8 bases between. As DNA, the CDR3 is TGTGCCTGGAGATTAGATCTGAACACTGAAGCTTTCTTT. Protein: CAWRLDLNTEAFF. The full variable domain, its missing parts supplied by reference TRBV30 and TRBJ1-1, is SQTIHQWPATLVQPVGSPLSLECTVEGTSNPNLYWYRQAAGRGLQLLFYSVGIGQISSEVPQNLSASRPQDRQFILSSKKLLLSDSGFYLCAWRLDLNTEAFFGQGTRLTVV.

This chain uses TRBV27 with TRBJ2-2; 7 bases match TRBD2. The V and J ends lost 2 bases and 2 bases, in that order; junction bases with no gene match: 2. The V gene's germline CDR1 is MNHEY and CDR2 SMNVEV (reference sequence). The CDR3 consists of 15 residues. The CDR3 DNA is TGTGCCAGCAGTTTAGCGGGAGATAACACCGGGGAGCTGTTTTTT. Protein sequence: CASSLAGDNTGELFF.